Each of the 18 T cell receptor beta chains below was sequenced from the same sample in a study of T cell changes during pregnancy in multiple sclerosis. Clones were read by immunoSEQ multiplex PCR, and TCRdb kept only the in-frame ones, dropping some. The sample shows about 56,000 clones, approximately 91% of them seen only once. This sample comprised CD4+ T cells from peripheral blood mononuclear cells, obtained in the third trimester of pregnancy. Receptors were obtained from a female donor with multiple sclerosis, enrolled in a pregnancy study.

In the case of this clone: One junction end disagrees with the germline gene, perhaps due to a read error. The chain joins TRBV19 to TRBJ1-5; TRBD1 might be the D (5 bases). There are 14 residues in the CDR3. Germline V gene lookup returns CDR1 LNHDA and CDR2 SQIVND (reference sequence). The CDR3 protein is CASSIGGSSQPQHF. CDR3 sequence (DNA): TGTGCCAGTAGTATCGGGGGAAGCAGTCAGCCCCAGCATTTT.

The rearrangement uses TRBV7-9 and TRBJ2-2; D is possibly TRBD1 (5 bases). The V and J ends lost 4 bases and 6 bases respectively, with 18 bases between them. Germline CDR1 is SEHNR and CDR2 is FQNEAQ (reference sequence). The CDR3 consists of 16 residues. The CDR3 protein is CASSSTRVRVAGELFF. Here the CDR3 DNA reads TGTGCCAGCAGCTCAACCAGGGTCAGAGTCGCCGGGGAGCTGTTTTTT.

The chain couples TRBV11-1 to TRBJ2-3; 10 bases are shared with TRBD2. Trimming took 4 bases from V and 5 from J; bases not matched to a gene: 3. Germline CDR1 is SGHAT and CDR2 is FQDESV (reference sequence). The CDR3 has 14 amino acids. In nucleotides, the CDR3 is TGTGCCAGCAGCTCCGGGACTAGCGAAGATACGCAGTATTTT. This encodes CASSSGTSEDTQYF.

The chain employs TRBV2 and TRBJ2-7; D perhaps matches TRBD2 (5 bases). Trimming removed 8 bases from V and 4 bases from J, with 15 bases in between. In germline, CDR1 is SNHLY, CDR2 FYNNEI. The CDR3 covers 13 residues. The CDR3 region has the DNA TGTGCCAGCGGTCGGGATTCCCATTACGAGCAGTACTTC. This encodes CASGRDSHYEQYF.

CDR3 residues: CASSSGLAGETDTQYF. The CDR3 DNA is TGTGCCAGCAGCTCAGGACTAGCGGGAGAGACAGATACGCAGTATTTT. This chain uses TRBV7-9 with TRBJ2-3, with 13 bases identical to TRBD2. The CDR3 contains 16 residues. After removal of 4 bases from V and 3 bases from J, the junction contained 4 bases not matched to a gene. Germline-derived CDR1 and CDR2 are SEHNR and FQNEAQ (reference sequence).

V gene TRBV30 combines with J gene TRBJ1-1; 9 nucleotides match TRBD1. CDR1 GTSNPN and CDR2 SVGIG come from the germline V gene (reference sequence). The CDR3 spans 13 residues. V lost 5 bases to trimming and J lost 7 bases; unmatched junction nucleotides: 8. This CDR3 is CAWRQGVIYEAFF. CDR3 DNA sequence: TGTGCCTGGCGACAGGGGGTGATATATGAAGCTTTCTTT.

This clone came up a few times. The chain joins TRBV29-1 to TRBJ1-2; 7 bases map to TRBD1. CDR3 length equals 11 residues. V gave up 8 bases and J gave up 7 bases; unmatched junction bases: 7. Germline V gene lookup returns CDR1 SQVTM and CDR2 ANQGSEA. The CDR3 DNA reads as TGCAGCTCAGTTACAGGGGTTGGCTACACCTTC. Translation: CSSVTGVGYTF.

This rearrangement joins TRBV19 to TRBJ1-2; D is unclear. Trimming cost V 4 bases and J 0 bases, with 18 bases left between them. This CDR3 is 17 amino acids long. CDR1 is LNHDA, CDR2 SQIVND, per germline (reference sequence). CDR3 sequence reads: CASSRVLGGKANYGYTF. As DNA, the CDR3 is TGTGCCAGTAGTAGGGTTCTCGGAGGGAAAGCTAACTATGGCTACACCTTC.

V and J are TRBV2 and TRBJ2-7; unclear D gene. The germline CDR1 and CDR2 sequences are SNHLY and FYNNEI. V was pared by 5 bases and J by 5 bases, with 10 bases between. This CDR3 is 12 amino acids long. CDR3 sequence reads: CASSQDTHEQYF. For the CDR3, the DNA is TGTGCCAGCAGTCAAGACACCCACGAGCAGTACTTC.

The CDR3 DNA is TGCGCCAGTGGGCTAGCGGGAGGAGAGACCCAGTACTTC. Its translation is CASGLAGGETQYF. The rearrangement links TRBV10-2 to TRBJ2-5; TRBD2 matches at 11 bases. Germline V gene data show CDR1 as WSHSY and CDR2 as SAAADI. This CDR3 has 13 amino acids. J gave up 4 bases and V 9 bases, and 4 bases lay outside the gene matches.

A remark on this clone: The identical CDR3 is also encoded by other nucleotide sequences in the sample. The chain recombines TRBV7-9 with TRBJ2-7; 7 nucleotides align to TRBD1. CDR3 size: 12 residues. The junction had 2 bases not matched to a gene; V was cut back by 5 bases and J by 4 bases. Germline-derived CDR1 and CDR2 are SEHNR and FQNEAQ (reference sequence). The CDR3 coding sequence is TGTGCCAGCAGCCGACAGGGTTACGAGCAGTACTTC. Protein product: CASSRQGYEQYF.

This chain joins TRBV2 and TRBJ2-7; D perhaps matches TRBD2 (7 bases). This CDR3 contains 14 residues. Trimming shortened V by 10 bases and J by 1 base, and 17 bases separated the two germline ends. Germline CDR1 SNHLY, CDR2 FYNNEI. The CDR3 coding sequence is TGTGCCAACAAGGGGGGGTCCGTATCCTACGAGCAGTACTTC. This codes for CANKGGSVSYEQYF.

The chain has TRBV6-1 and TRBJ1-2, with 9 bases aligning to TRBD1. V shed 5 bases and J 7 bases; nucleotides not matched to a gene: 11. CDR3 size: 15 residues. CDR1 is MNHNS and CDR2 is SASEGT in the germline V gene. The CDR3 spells CASSPIQGARSGYTF. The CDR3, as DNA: TGTGCCAGCAGTCCCATACAGGGGGCGAGAAGTGGCTACACCTTC.

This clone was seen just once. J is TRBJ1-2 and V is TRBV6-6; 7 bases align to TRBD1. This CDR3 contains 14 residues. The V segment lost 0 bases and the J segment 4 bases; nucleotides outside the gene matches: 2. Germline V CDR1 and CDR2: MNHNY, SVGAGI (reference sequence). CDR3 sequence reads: CASSYSAGGYGYTF. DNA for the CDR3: TGTGCCAGCAGTTACTCGGCAGGGGGCTATGGCTACACCTTC.

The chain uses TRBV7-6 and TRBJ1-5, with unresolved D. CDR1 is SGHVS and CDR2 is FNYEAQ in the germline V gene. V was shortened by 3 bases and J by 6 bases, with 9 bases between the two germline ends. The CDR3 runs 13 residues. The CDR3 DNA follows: TGTGCCAGCAGCTTGGAGGAAATTCAGCCCCAGCATTTT. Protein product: CASSLEEIQPQHF. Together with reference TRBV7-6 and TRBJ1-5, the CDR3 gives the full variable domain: GAGVSQSPRYKVTKRGQDVALRCDPISGHVSLYWYRQALGQGPEFLTYFNYEAQQDKSGLPNDRFSAERPEGSISTLTIQRTEQRDSAMYRCASSLEEIQPQHFGDGTRLSIL.

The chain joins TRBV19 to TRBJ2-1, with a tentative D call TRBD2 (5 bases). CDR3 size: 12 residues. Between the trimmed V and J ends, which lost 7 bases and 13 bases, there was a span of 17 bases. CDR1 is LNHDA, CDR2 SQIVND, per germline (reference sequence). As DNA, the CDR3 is TGTGCCAGTAACCCCTCCGCCGGGGAACAGTTCTTC. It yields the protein CASNPSAGEQFF.

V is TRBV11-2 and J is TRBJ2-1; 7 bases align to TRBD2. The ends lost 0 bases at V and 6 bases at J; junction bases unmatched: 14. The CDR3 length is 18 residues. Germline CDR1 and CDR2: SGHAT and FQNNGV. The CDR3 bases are TGTGCCAGCAGCTTAGAGCAGGGCGGGAGCAGTGTCGGCAATGAGCAGTTCTTC. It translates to CASSLEQGGSSVGNEQFF.

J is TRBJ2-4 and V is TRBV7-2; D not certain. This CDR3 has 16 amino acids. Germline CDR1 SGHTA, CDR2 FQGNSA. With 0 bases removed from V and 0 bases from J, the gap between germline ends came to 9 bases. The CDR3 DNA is TGTGCCAGCAGCTTAGCCGGAGTTCTAGCCAAAAACATTCAGTACTTC. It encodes CASSLAGVLAKNIQYF.